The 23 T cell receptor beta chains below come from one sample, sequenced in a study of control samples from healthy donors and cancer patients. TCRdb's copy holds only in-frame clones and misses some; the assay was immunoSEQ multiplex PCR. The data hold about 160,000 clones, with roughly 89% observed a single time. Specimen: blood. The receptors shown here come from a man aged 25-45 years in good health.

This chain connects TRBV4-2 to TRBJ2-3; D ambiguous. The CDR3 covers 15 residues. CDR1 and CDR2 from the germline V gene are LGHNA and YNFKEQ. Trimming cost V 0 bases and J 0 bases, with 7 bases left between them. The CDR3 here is CASSQDAISTDTQYF. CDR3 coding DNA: TGTGCCAGCAGCCAAGATGCGATTAGCACAGATACGCAGTATTTT.

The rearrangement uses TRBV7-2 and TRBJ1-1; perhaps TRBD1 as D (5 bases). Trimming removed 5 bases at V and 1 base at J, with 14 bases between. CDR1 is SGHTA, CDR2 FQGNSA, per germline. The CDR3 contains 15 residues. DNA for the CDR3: TGTGCCAGCAGCCCTGCGCGGGGGGGGAACACTGAAGCTTTCTTT. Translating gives CASSPARGGNTEAFF.

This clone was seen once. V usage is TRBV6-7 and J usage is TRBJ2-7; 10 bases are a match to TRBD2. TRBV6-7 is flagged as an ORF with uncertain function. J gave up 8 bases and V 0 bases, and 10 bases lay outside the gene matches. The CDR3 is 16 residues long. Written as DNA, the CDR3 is TGTGCCAGCAGTTACTCGAATGGGACTAGCGCCAATAAGCAGTACTTC. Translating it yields CASSYSNGTSANKQYF.

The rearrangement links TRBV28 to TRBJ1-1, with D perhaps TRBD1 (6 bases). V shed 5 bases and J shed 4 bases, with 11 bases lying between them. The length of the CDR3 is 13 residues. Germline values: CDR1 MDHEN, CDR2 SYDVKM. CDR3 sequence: CASSRGLITEAFF. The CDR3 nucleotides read TGTGCCAGCAGTCGGGGGCTGATCACTGAAGCTTTCTTT.

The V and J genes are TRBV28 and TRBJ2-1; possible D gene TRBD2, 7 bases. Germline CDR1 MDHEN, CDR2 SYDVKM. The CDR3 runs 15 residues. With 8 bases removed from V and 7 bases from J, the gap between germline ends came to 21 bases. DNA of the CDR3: TGTGCCAGCCTGGGGGCGGGAGCCGCATGGAATGAGCAGTTCTTC. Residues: CASLGAGAAWNEQFF. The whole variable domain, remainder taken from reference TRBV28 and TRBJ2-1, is DVKVTQSSRYLVKRTGEKVFLECVQDMDHENMFWYRQDPGLGLRLIYFSYDVKMKEKGDIPEGYSVSREKKERFSLILESASTNQTSMYLCASLGAGAAWNEQFFGPGTRLTVL.

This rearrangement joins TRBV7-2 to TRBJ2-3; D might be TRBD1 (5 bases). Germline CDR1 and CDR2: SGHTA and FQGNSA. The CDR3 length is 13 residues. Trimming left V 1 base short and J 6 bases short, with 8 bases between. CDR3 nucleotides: TGTGCCAGCAGCTTAGGGGGCTGGGATACGCAGTATTTT. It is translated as CASSLGGWDTQYF.

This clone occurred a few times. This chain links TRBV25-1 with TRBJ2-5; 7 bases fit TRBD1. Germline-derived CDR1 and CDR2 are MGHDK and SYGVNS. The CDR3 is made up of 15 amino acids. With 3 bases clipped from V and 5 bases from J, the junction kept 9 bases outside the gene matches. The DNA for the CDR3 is TGTGCCAGCAGTGAGAAAGCTGGGACAGTGGAGACCCAGTACTTC. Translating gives CASSEKAGTVETQYF.

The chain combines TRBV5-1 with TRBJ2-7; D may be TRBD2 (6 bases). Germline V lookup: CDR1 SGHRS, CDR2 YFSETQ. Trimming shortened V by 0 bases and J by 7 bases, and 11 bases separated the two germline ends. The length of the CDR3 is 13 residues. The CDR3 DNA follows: TGCGCCAGCAGCTTGGATCCAGGGAGGGAGCAGTACTTC. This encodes CASSLDPGREQYF. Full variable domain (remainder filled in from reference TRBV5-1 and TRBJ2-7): KAGVTQTPRYLIKTRGQQVTLSCSPISGHRSVSWYQQTPGQGLQFLFEYFSETQRNKGNFPGRFSGRQFSNSRSEMNVSTLELGDSALYLCASSLDPGREQYFGPGTRLTVT.

The CDR3 is CASSRQGLGTEAFF. The CDR3 coding sequence is TGTGCCAGCAGCCGGCAGGGGCTGGGCACTGAAGCTTTCTTT. This sequence joins TRBV5-8 and TRBJ1-1; tentative D call: TRBD1 (6 bases). The CDR3 spans 14 residues. Trimming stripped 4 bases from V and 4 bases from J, with 14 bases between. Germline CDR1 is SGHTS and CDR2 is YDEGEE. The full variable domain, its missing parts supplied by reference TRBV5-8 and TRBJ1-1, is EAGVTQSPTHLIKTRGQQATLRCSPISGHTSVYWYQQALGLGLQFLLWYDEGEERNRGNFPPRFSGRQFPNYSSELNVNALELEDSALYLCASSRQGLGTEAFFGQGTRLTVV.

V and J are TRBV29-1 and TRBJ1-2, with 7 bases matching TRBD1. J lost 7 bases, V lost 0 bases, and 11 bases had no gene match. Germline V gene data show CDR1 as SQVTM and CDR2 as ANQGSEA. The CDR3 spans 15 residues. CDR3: CSVEDLGQGGSGYTF. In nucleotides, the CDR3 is TGCAGCGTTGAAGATCTTGGGCAGGGGGGTAGTGGCTACACCTTC.

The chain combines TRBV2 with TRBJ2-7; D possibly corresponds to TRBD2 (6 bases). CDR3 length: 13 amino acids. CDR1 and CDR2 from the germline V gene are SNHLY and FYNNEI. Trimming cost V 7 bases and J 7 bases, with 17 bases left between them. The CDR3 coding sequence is TGTGCCAGCACACCCAAAGGGGCGGGAGAGCAGTACTTC. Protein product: CASTPKGAGEQYF.

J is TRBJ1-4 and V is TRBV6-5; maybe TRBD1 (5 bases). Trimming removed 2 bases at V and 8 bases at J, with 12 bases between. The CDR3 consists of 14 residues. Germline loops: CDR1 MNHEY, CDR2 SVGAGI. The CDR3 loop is CASSYRDGGEKLFF. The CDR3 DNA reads TGTGCCAGCAGTTACCGGGACGGGGGGGAAAAACTGTTTTTT.

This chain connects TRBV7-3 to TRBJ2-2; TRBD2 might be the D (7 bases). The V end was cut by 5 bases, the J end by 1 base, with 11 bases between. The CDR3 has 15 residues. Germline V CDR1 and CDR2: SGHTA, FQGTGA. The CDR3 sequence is CASSPRGQNTGELFF. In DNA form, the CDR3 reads TGTGCCAGCAGCCCGCGGGGGCAGAACACCGGGGAGCTGTTTTTT.

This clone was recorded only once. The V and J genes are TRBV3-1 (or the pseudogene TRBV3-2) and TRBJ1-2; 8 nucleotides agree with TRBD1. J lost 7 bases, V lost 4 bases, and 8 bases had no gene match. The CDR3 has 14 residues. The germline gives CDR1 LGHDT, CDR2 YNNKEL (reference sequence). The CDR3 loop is CASSPPGGIRGYTF. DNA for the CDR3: TGTGCCAGCAGCCCTCCAGGGGGCATTCGTGGCTACACCTTC.

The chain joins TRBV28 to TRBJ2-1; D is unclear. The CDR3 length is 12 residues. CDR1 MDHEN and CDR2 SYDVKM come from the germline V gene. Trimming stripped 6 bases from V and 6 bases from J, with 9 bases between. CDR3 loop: CASSQDTNEQFF. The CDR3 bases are TGTGCCAGCAGCCAAGACACCAATGAGCAGTTCTTC.

CDR3 sequence (DNA): TGTGCCAGTAGTATGGGGGGGCCTGGAAACACCATATATTTT. It translates to CASSMGGPGNTIYF. The chain employs TRBV19 and TRBJ1-3; weak D call: TRBD1 (6 bases). Germline CDR1 reads LNHDA; CDR2 reads SQIVND (reference sequence). The CDR3 is made up of 14 amino acids. V was cut by 3 bases and J by 2 bases, with 8 bases left in between.

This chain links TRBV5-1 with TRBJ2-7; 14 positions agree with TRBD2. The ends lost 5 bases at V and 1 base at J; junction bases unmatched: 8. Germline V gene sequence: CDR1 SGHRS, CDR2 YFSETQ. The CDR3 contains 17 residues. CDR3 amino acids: CASRVTSGRAGSYEQYF. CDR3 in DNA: TGCGCCAGCAGAGTGACTAGCGGGAGGGCCGGATCCTACGAGCAGTACTTC.

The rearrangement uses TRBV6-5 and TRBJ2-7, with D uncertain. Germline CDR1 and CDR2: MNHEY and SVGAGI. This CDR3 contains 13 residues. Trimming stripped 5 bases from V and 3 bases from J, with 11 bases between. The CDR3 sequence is CASSRTAVYEQYF. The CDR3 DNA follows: TGTGCCAGCAGTCGGACCGCCGTCTACGAGCAGTACTTC.

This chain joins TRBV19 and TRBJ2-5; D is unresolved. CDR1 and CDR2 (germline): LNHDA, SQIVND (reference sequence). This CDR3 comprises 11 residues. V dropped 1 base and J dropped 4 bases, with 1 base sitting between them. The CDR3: CASSIAETQYF. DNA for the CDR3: TGTGCCAGTAGTATAGCAGAGACCCAGTACTTC.

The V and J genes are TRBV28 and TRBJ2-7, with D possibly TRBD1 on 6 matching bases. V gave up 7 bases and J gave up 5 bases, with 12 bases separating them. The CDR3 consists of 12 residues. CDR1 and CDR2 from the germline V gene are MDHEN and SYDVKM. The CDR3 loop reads CASKRGTNEQYF. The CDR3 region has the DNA TGTGCCAGCAAAAGGGGGACGAACGAGCAGTACTTC.

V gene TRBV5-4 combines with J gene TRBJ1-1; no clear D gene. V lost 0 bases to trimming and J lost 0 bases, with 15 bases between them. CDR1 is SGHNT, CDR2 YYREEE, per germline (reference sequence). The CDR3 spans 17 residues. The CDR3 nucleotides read TGTGCCAGCAGCTTGGAACGGTTAGGCGGGGTGAACACTGAAGCTTTCTTT. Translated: CASSLERLGGVNTEAFF.

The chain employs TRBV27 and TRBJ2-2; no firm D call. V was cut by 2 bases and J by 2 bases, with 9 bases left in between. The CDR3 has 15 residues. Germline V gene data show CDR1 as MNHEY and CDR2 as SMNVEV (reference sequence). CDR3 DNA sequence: TGTGCCAGCAGTTTACGGAACCGTAACACCGGGGAGCTGTTTTTT. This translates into CASSLRNRNTGELFF.

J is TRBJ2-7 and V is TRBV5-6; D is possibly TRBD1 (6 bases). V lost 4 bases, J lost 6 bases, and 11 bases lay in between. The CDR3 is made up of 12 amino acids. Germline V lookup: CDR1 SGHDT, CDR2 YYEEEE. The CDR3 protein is CASSPLRGEQYF. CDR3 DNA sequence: TGTGCCAGCAGCCCGCTCAGGGGCGAGCAGTACTTC.